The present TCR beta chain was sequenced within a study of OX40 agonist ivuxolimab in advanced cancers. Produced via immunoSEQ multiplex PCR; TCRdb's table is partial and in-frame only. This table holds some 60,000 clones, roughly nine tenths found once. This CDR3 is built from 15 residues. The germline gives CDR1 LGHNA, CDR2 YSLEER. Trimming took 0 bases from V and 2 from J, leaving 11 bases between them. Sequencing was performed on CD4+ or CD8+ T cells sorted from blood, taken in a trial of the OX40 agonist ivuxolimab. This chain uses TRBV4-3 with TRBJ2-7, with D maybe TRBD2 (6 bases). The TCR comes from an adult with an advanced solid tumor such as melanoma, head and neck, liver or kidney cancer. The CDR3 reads CASSQDWRGPYEQYF. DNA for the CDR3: TGCGCCAGCAGCCAAGATTGGCGGGGTCCCTACGAGCAGTACTTC.